This T cell receptor (beta chain) was observed in a study of cytomegalovirus exposure and HLA in healthy donors (dated by TCRdb to the late 2010s). Some background on the complete study: An earlier analysis of 587 of the donors reported approximately 290 Gb of sequence data and more than 90 million unique TCR beta sequences from about 200 million T cells. An early release that covered more than 550 HLA-typed donors contained approximately 300 gigabases of sequencing data and tens of millions of unique TCR sequences. Of the approximately 370 genotyped donors, 65% to 90% were placed in the genetic ancestry cluster associated with self-reported Caucasian donors. The aim of the study was to test whether cataloging public T cell receptors could identify signatures of past pathogen exposure. The T cell repertoires of several hundred subjects were profiled by immunosequencing and related to cytomegalovirus serostatus. Besides the first cohort of some 670 subjects, a separate validation cohort made up of over 100 different subjects was used. High-throughput TCR immunosequencing, statistical association of individual TCRs with disease status, and machine learning were combined to predict cytomegalovirus infection status. In a later analysis, previously published TCR beta repertoires from roughly 710 donors were re-analyzed and high-resolution HLA genotyping was added so that TCR occurrence patterns could be studied. The later analysis used no new phenotypic data to find candidate immune exposures, relying instead on TCR beta sequences and their occurrence across donors. In an earlier analysis of roughly 540 of the donors, high-throughput TCR beta sequencing was used to judge whether each TCR beta V gene segment behaved as functional or pseudogenic. Donor age, sex, ethnicity and CMV serostatus were compiled together with the repertoire data. A later genetic analysis took genome-wide SNP genotypes for about three fifths of the 666 donors and used that subset as a discovery cohort. Every repertoire in the discovery cohort had been generated on one and the same sequencing platform. HLA typing covered class I and class II loci at four-digit resolution. Typing coverage varied by locus: about 620-640 donors for A, B, C, DRB1 and DQB1; roughly 520 for DQA1; around 610 for DPA1; roughly 450 for DPB1. Several DR-DQ haplotypes were handled as single units for association and clustering, since linkage in the cohort was strong. Among roughly 400 genotyped donors of the cohort, an average of about 240,000 unique TCR beta nucleotide sequences were sequenced per donor, roughly a sixth of them non-productive. Broad study findings and their caveats: The authors suggested that the approach could potentially be extended to other disease states and immunological phenotypes. Linkage disequilibrium might explain the correlated functional status among segregating V segments, but an unknown experimental factor could not be excluded. A cluster of highly shared sequence variants was judged likely to represent a technical artifact of the sequencing pipeline. Several of the top co-occurrence clusters appeared to be linked to parvovirus B19, influenza, CMV and Epstein-Barr virus, according to a later analysis. An association between a missense DCLRE1C variant and V-gene and J-gene trimming of TCR beta chains was found in a later genetic analysis and replicated in an independent cohort. A later analysis found that most CMV-associated TCR beta chains appeared HLA-restricted, with HLA associations seemingly driven largely by CMV exposure. The 87-base-pair reads could not distinguish some IMGT-functional V segments, including TRBV6-2 and TRBV6-3, so those segments were excluded. Specific HLA alleles were associated with 18,000 or so TCR beta sequences at a false discovery rate of 0.05 in a later analysis. The study listed approximately 160 TCR beta chains as associated with cytomegalovirus. Because some donors lacked HLA typing at each locus, the association tests relied only on the typed subset. When HLA alleles, especially DR and DQ, strongly co-occurred, TCR associations were difficult to assign to individual alleles. Three of the identified cytomegalovirus-associated TCR beta chains were confirmed in vitro to be specific for cytomegalovirus antigens. A later analysis found that HLA-associated TCR beta chains were more clonally expanded and had lower generation probabilities than equally common non-associated chains. Across donors, most TCR sequences were observed very rarely, whereas some public TCRs were present in many individuals. In both the original and validation cohorts, the classifier was reported to diagnose cytomegalovirus status with high specificity and sensitivity. Because counts were too low, fewer than 20 rarely observed V segments, including chromosome 9 orphons, were excluded from the earlier analysis of several hundred of the donors. The only immune exposure information available for the cohort was CMV serostatus. A later analysis found that TCR association rates varied across HLA loci, with DRB1 alleles showing the most associated TCRs and HLA-C alleles the fewest. Compared with the roughly 700-donor mean, donors in an Asian-associated ancestry cluster had fewer N-insertions in productive TCRs, according to a later genetic analysis. In this cohort, only TCR beta chains were sequenced, and detectable features were limited by the absence of alpha or paired-chain data. Sequencing depth was assumed to be roughly uniform across donors in the presence/absence analyses, though that assumption may not hold. In an earlier analysis of approximately 590 of the donors, most TCR beta V segments appeared in productive rearrangements about 90% or about 30% of the time, broadly matching IMGT annotations. A further reported finding was that TCR beta sequences accurately predicted the HLA-A and HLA-B alleles for most subjects in the first cohort.

According to the germline V gene (reference sequence), CDR1 reads LNHDA and CDR2 reads SQIVND. The CDR3 measures 13 amino acids from cysteine to phenylalanine. CDR3 DNA is the only sequence kept; it has 39 bases, read in frame from the first base. Trimming removed 8 bases from V and 3 bases from J, leaving 11 bases between the germline ends. Libraries came from the immunoSEQ multiplex PCR assay. For the multiplex PCR, a mixture combining 60 forward primers for TCR Vbeta segments and 13 reverse primers for TCR Jbeta segments was used. The CDR3 region of rearranged TCR beta genes was amplified from genomic DNA with a multiplex PCR assay. The Illumina HiSeq System was used to sequence the amplified TCR beta libraries as 87-base-pair reads. Per the source publication's procedure: A later analysis counted some 80 million unique TCR beta chains across the 550 to 750 repertoires, and 9 million to 14 million of these chains were shared by at least two donors. To remove PCR and sequencing errors, raw reads were error-corrected and collapsed into unique sequences using a nearest-neighbor algorithm that merged closely related sequences. CDR3 sequences were aligned to IMGT reference sequences to assign V, D and J gene segments. For a sequence to be retained, a match of at least six nucleotides to both a V gene segment and a J gene segment was required. Rearrangements were called productive when the CDR3 lacked stop codons and stayed in frame with V and J; all others were non-productive. CDR3 was defined by IMGT convention, running from the second conserved V-encoded cysteine to the conserved J-encoded phenylalanine. In an earlier analysis of more than 550 of the donors, sequences lacking an unambiguous match to a single V gene segment were excluded. In an earlier analysis of 587 of the donors, V segments were called functional above 56.7% productive rearrangements and were called segregating when the between-donor standard deviation exceeded 5%. A statistical classification framework was developed to diagnose cytomegalovirus status using the catalog of TCR beta chain sequences. In a later analysis, TCR nucleotide sequences were compared against IMGT/GENE-DB human TR gene sequences so that V and J genes could be assigned. The TCRdist pipeline was used in a later analysis to assign CDR3 sequences and most-parsimonious VDJ recombination scenarios. In a later analysis, every TCR beta chain was defined by the combination of its CDR3 amino acid sequence and its V-gene family, and reads without a unique V-gene family were dropped. To address suspected cross-contamination and a sequencing artifact, a later analysis removed a few hundred highly shared, low-generation-probability nucleotide sequences. In a later analysis, a clonal expansion index for each public chain was calculated from normalized within-repertoire ranks of inferred template counts. In a later analysis, generation probabilities were computed with a VDJ recombination model fitted to out-of-frame rearrangements, and the resulting probabilities were checked against IGoR. A later analysis scored TCR-TCR, TCR-HLA and TCR-CMV co-occurrence with hypergeometric tests, applying a repertoire-size bias correction to TCR pairs. False discovery rates were estimated in a later analysis by permuting HLA or CMV assignments 20 times. In a later analysis, co-occurring TCRs were grouped with DBSCAN, and TCRdist sequence similarity was added when clustering was performed within HLA-allele-positive subsets. Repertoires with fewer than 30,000 or more than 120,000 public chains were left out of co-occurrence clustering, as were five repertoires with anomalous nucleotide sharing. TCRdb's version of the immuneACCESS table is confined to in-frame rearrangements and falls short of the full clone set. An unresolved V gene accounts for under half of the shortfall where checked; the remainder is of unknown origin. The V and J calls and clone size were taken over from that table, and D and trimming were inferred from the DNA. The sample has 120,000 or so clones on record, 70% to 80% of them singletons. Together, the top ten hold just over 8% of the sample.

This clone came up a few times. Its antigen is currently not known. No base quality values were provided; no much bigger clone lies one nucleotide off. The cohort consisted of some 670 healthy bone marrow donors. All cohort members were sampled while nominally healthy, although unrecorded immune exposures were likely present. The donor was CMV seropositive and was included in the group of almost 300 seropositive cohort members. Each donor provided a peripheral blood sample, and peripheral blood mononuclear cells were used for TCR beta sequencing. The Qiagen DNeasy Blood Extraction Kit was used to extract genomic DNA from the blood cell samples.

The chain uses TRBV19 and TRBJ1-5; a tentative D call is TRBD1 (6 bases match). Sequenced material: PBMCs. The TCR was taken from a woman between 40 and 55 years old in good health and CMV-seropositive. The base sequence is TGTGCCAGTGGAGGACAGTCCAATCAGCCCCAGCATTTT. It translates as CASGGQSNQPQHF.